The 24 T cell receptor beta chains listed next were all sequenced from one sample in a study of T cell changes during pregnancy in multiple sclerosis. Data came from immunoSEQ multiplex PCR; TCRdb stores just in-frame clones and leaves some out. The top ten hold 8% to 9.5% of the sample, which has 55,000 to 80,000 clones, 90% seen once. The sequences come from peripheral blood, collected after pregnancy. The receptors shown here come from a female donor in good health, enrolled as a control in a pregnancy study.

The gene calls are TRBV7-9 and TRBJ2-5; D unclear. The length of the CDR3 is 14 residues. Germline values: CDR1 SEHNR, CDR2 FQNEAQ (reference sequence). Deletions cut 6 bases from V and 1 base from J, with 12 bases between. The CDR3 nucleotides read TGTGCCAGCAGTTATGACACCCTCCAAGAGACCCAGTACTTC. It is translated as CASSYDTLQETQYF.

The V and J genes are TRBV27 and TRBJ1-1, with 9 bases identical to TRBD1. The CDR3 loop spans 15 amino acids. From germline, CDR1 is MNHEY and CDR2 SMNVEV (reference sequence). V trimming: 5 bases; J trimming: 3 bases; junction bases outside the gene matches: 7. The CDR3 coding sequence is TGTGCCAGCAGTCTCCGGACAGGGGCGGACACTGAAGCTTTCTTT. Translation gives CASSLRTGADTEAFF.

This rearrangement joins TRBV18 to TRBJ2-5; D uncertain. Germline CDR1 and CDR2: KGHSH and LQKENI. The length of the CDR3 is 13 residues. V was shortened by 3 bases and J by 5 bases, with 10 bases between the two germline ends. The CDR3 coding sequence is TGTGCCAGCTCACCGGGCGACGCGGAGACCCAGTACTTC. The encoded protein is CASSPGDAETQYF.

J is TRBJ1-5 and V is TRBV2; 7 positions match TRBD1. Germline lookup yields CDR1 SNHLY and CDR2 FYNNEI. The CDR3 covers 15 residues. The V and J ends lost 7 bases and 5 bases, in that order; junction bases with no gene match: 11. This CDR3 reads CASNLRGQGYQPQHF. As DNA, the CDR3 is TGTGCCAGCAACCTAAGGGGGCAGGGGTATCAGCCCCAGCATTTT.

V gene TRBV5-6 combines with J gene TRBJ2-7, with 10 bases aligning to TRBD1. Germline V gene data show CDR1 as SGHDT and CDR2 as YYEEEE. After removal of 0 bases from V and 2 bases from J, the junction contained 2 bases not matched to a gene. The CDR3 has 15 residues. CDR3 bases: TGTGCCAGCAGCTTGGCCGGGACAGGGGCCTACGAGCAGTACTTC. Translating it yields CASSLAGTGAYEQYF.

The chain has TRBV29-1 and TRBJ2-2; 10 positions match TRBD1. Germline V gene sequence: CDR1 SQVTM, CDR2 ANQGSEA. The CDR3 extends over 18 amino acids. V lost 2 bases and J lost 2; bases outside the gene matches: 11. The CDR3 coding sequence is TGCAGCGTTGAACCTGGGGACAGGGGTGAACCTAACACCGGGGAGCTGTTTTTT. Its protein product is CSVEPGDRGEPNTGELFF.

V and J are TRBV5-4 and TRBJ1-2; D possibly corresponds to TRBD1 (6 bases). The CDR3 is 15 amino acids. Trimming stripped 4 bases from V and 4 bases from J, with 17 bases between. Per germline, CDR1 SGHNT and CDR2 YYREEE (reference sequence). CDR3 DNA sequence: TGTGCCAGCAGCCCCCGTGGTGGGGGCGCCTATGGCTACACCTTC. Residues: CASSPRGGGAYGYTF. The entire variable domain, with the rest obtained from reference TRBV5-4 and TRBJ1-2, is as follows: ETGVTQSPTHLIKTRGQQVTLRCSSQSGHNTVSWYQQALGQGPQFIFQYYREEENGRGNFPPRFSGLQFPNYSSELNVNALELDDSALYLCASSPRGGGAYGYTFGSGTRLTVV.

The J gene is TRBJ1-5, the V gene TRBV6-5; no clear D. The CDR3 loop spans 14 amino acids. With 6 bases removed from V and 1 base from J, the gap between germline ends came to 10 bases. Germline V CDR1 and CDR2: MNHEY, SVGAGI. CDR3 coding DNA: TGTGCCAGCAGAACGGTCCTAAGCAATCAGCCCCAGCATTTT. Translated: CASRTVLSNQPQHF.

The V call is TRBV7-9, the J call TRBJ1-3; 7 bases map to TRBD1. This CDR3 is 14 amino acids long. CDR1 is SEHNR, CDR2 FQNEAQ, per germline (reference sequence). V lost 10 bases, J lost 0 bases, and 6 bases stayed unmatched. CDR3 residues: CATAGQSSGNTIYF. For the CDR3, the DNA is TGTGCCACCGCGGGACAGAGCTCTGGAAACACCATATATTTT.

The sample holds a few counts of this clone. The chain recombines TRBV6-6 with TRBJ2-3; D possibly corresponds to TRBD2 (6 bases). The CDR3 contains 13 residues. Germline V gene lookup returns CDR1 MNHNY and CDR2 SVGAGI (reference sequence). The ends were cut back, 7 bases at V and 0 bases at J, with 8 bases in the middle. The CDR3 DNA reads TGTGCCAGCACGCGGGGAAGCACAGATACGCAGTATTTT. Amino acids: CASTRGSTDTQYF.

The CDR3 DNA sequence: TGTGCCAGTAGTAATCAGCGGACAGATACGCAGTATTTT. Protein product: CASSNQRTDTQYF. The chain carries TRBV19 and TRBJ2-3; TRBD2 is a possible D gene (5 bases). V lost 4 bases, J lost 3 bases, and 8 bases lay in between. CDR1 is LNHDA, CDR2 SQIVND, per germline (reference sequence). CDR3 length equals 13 residues. The full variable domain, rest sourced from reference TRBV19 and TRBJ2-3, is DGGITQSPKYLFRKEGQNVTLSCEQNLNHDAMYWYRQDPGQGLRLIYYSQIVNDFQKGDIAEGYSVSREKKESFPLTVTSAQKNPTAFYLCASSNQRTDTQYFGPGTRLTVL.

The chain joins TRBV2 to TRBJ2-4, with 8 bases lining up with TRBD2. The CDR3 is made up of 17 amino acids. Germline values: CDR1 SNHLY, CDR2 FYNNEI. Losses at the gene ends were 6 bases for V and 0 bases for J; bases not matched to a gene: 10. For the CDR3, the DNA is TGTGCCAGCAGGCAGATAGCGAGCGGGGGAGCCAAAAACATTCAGTACTTC. Protein sequence: CASRQIASGGAKNIQYF.

The table lists this clone with a count of one. The chain has TRBV29-1 and TRBJ2-1, with 14 bases identical to TRBD2. Trimming at V came to 6 bases and at J to 6 bases, leaving 10 bases not matched to a gene. The CDR3 is 16 residues long. Germline assignment: CDR1 SQVTM and CDR2 ANQGSEA. This CDR3 is CSVAGLAGDWSNEQFF. CDR3 bases: TGCAGCGTCGCGGGACTAGCGGGAGATTGGAGCAATGAGCAGTTCTTC.

V and J are TRBV29-1 and TRBJ2-7; 8 nucleotides match TRBD1. The germline gives CDR1 SQVTM, CDR2 ANQGSEA. Unmatched junction bases numbered 11, after V lost 7 bases and J lost 3 bases. CDR3 length: 14 amino acids. The CDR3 here is CSALGQGGNYEQYF. The CDR3 bases are TGCAGCGCCCTAGGACAGGGAGGCAACTACGAGCAGTACTTC.

The rearrangement uses TRBV10-3 and TRBJ1-2; the match to TRBD1 covers 8 bases. The CDR3 sequence is 14 residues long. The germline V gene has CDR1 ENHRY and CDR2 SYGVKD. Trimming cost V 11 bases and J 0 bases; bases outside gene matches: 8. This CDR3 is CASGQVPTNYGYTF. As DNA, the CDR3 is TGTGCCTCGGGACAGGTCCCTACTAACTATGGCTACACCTTC.

The genes are TRBV6-9 and TRBJ2-1; the match to TRBD2 covers 8 bases. This CDR3 comprises 16 residues. Looked up from germline, CDR1 is MNHGY and CDR2 is SVAAGI. The J segment lost 6 bases and the V segment lost 0 bases, leaving 7 bases of the junction unmatched. The DNA of the CDR3 is TGTGCCAGCAGTTATTCCCCGGGACTAGTCGTCAATGAGCAGTTCTTC. It codes for CASSYSPGLVVNEQFF.

This chain connects TRBV10-3 to TRBJ1-5, with D possibly being TRBD1 (5 bases). Germline CDR1 is ENHRY and CDR2 is SYGVKD. The CDR3 runs 13 residues. V lost 7 bases and J 4 bases, leaving 11 bases between the germline ends. CDR3 loop: CAIMGGVNQPQHF. The CDR3, as DNA: TGTGCCATCATGGGGGGGGTAAATCAGCCCCAGCATTTT.

This chain uses TRBV27 with TRBJ1-2; 9 positions match TRBD1. This CDR3 has 15 amino acids. Germline loops: CDR1 MNHEY, CDR2 SMNVEV (reference sequence). Losses at the gene ends were 5 bases for V and 8 bases for J; bases not matched to a gene: 12. The CDR3 is CASSKMGQGFLGYTF. The CDR3 region has the DNA TGTGCCAGCAGTAAAATGGGACAGGGCTTCCTCGGCTACACCTTC.

This chain joins TRBV10-1 and TRBJ1-2; TRBD1 matches at 7 bases. The germline CDR1 and CDR2 sequences are WNHNN and SYGVQD (reference sequence). The CDR3 is 15 residues long. The V gene end was trimmed by 7 bases and the J gene end by 4 bases; junction bases not matched to a gene: 12. Written as DNA, the CDR3 is TGCGCCAGCACTTACGGACAGGATCGAGGCTATGGCTACACCTTC. Protein: CASTYGQDRGYGYTF.

This clone ranks as medium-sized. One end of the junction does not line up with germline, which may come from a read error. This chain links TRBV13 with TRBJ2-7; TRBD1 matches at 8 bases. The CDR3 totals 13 residues. Germline V gene lookup returns CDR1 PRHDT and CDR2 FYEKMQ (reference sequence). CDR3: CASRLGQGYEQYF. CDR3 sequence (DNA): TGTGCCAGCAGGTTAGGACAGGGCTACGAGCAGTACTTC.

The chain has TRBV20-1 and TRBJ2-1, with 11 bases aligning to TRBD2. Germline V gene lookup returns CDR1 DFQATT and CDR2 SNEGSKA (reference sequence). The CDR3 runs to 11 residues. Germline trimming cut 3 bases from V and 12 bases from J; bases unmatched to any gene: 1. The CDR3 protein is CSASSGRGQFF. Here the CDR3 DNA reads TGCAGTGCTAGTAGCGGGAGGGGGCAGTTCTTC.

A single count supports this clone. The V and J genes are TRBV19 and TRBJ2-7, with a tentative D call TRBD2 (6 bases). This CDR3 is 14 amino acids long. V lost 3 bases, J lost 5 bases, and 14 bases lay in between. Germline V gene lookup returns CDR1 LNHDA and CDR2 SQIVND (reference sequence). In DNA form, the CDR3 reads TGTGCCAGTAGTATTGGGAGGACCCGCCACGAGCAGTACTTC. This translates into CASSIGRTRHEQYF.

This clone was counted once. The chain uses TRBV7-2 and TRBJ1-6; 8 bases line up with TRBD1. The CDR3 spans 17 residues. J gave up 5 bases and V 5 bases, and 11 bases lay outside the gene matches. Germline values: CDR1 SGHTA, CDR2 FQGNSA. CDR3 loop: CASSPQGQGANNSPLHF. The CDR3 region has the DNA TGTGCCAGCAGCCCCCAGGGGCAGGGGGCGAATAATTCACCCCTCCACTTT.

V is TRBV18 and J is TRBJ2-2; 9 bases align to TRBD2. CDR1 is KGHSH, CDR2 LQKENI, per germline. This CDR3 comprises 17 residues. The junction had 6 bases not matched to a gene; V was cut back by 0 bases and J by 4 bases. The CDR3 loop reads CASSPPSGSGGTGELFF. As DNA, the CDR3 is TGTGCCAGCTCACCACCTAGCGGGAGCGGCGGCACCGGGGAGCTGTTTTTT.